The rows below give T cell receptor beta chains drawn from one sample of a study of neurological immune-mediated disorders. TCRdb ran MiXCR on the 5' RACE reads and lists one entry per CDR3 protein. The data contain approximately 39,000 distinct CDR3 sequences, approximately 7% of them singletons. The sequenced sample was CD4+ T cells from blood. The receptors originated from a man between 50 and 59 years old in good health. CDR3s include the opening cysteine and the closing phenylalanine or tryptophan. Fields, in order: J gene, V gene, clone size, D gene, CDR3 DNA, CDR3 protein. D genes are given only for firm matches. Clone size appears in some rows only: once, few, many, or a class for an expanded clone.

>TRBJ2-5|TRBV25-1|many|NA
TGTGCCAGCAGTGAATGGCGAACAGGCGTCCAAGAGACCCAGTACTTC
CASSEWRTGVQETQYF
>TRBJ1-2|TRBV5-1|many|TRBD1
TGCGCCAGCAGCTTCCTGACAGGGGGTGACTATGGCTACACCTTC
CASSFLTGGDYGYTF
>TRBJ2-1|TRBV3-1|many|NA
TGTGCCAGCAGTCTCCTCCTAGCTAGCGCTTACAATGAGCAGTTCTTC
CASSLLLASAYNEQFF
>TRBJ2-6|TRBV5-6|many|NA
TGTGCCAGCAGCCCCGAGCGAAACTCTGGGGCCAACGTCCTGACTTTC
CASSPERNSGANVLTF
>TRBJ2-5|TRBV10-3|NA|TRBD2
TGTGCCATCAGTGACACTAGCGGGCCCCTCCAAGAGACCCAGTACTTC
CAISDTSGPLQETQYF
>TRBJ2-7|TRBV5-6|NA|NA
TGTGCCAGCCCCCACCAGCTCTACGAGCAGTACTTC
CASPHQLYEQYF
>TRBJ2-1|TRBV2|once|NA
TGTGCCAGCAGTGAGGCCCCCGGCCTTCGGTTCTTC
CASSEAPGLRFF
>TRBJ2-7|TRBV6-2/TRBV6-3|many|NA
TGTGCCAGCAGCCCGGCCCTCGCGAGCGAGCAGTACTTC
CASSPALASEQYF
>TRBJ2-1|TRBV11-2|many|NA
TGTGCCAGCAGCCTAACAGTTGGGGGGCGCGGATACAATGAGCAGTTCTTC
CASSLTVGGRGYNEQFF
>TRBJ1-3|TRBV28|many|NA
TGTGCCAGCGGGCCCCAGAACACCATATATTTT
CASGPQNTIYF
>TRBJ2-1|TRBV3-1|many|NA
TGTGCCAGCAGCCCGGGGCGAGCCTATGCGCAGTTCTTC
CASSPGRAYAQFF
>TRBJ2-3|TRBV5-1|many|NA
TGCGCCAGCAGCATGGAGGGGGGGGCAGATACGCAGTATTTT
CASSMEGGADTQYF
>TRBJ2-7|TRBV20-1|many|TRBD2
TGCAGTGCTAGAGGCATGCCGGGACTAGCGGGAGTTGAGCAGTACTTC
CSARGMPGLAGVEQYF
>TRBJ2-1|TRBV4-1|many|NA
TGCGCCAGCAGCCAAGATCATGGCAGCTACAATGAGCAGTTCTTC
CASSQDHGSYNEQFF
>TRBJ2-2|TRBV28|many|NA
TGTGCCAGCAGTTTATGGCGGGACGGAGCAAACACCGGGGAGCTGTTTTTT
CASSLWRDGANTGELFF
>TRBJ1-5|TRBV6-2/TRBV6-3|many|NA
TGTGCCAGCAGTTATGACGGCGGTCCCAATCAGCCCCAGCATTTT
CASSYDGGPNQPQHF
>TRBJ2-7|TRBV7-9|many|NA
TGTGCCAGCGGTCCTTACGAGCAGTACTTC
CASGPYEQYF
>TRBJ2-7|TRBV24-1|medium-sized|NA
TGTGCCACCAGTGATTTGGGTGAACGGCAGTACTTC
CATSDLGERQYF
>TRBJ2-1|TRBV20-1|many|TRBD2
TGCAGTGCGACACTAGCGAGCTCCTACAATGAGCAGTTCTTC
CSATLASSYNEQFF
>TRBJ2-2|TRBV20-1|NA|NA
TGCAGTGCTAGAGTCAGAGGGACGAACACCTGGGAGCTATTTTTT
CSARVRGTNTWELFF
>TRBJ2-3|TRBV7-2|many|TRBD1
TGTGCCAGCAGCTCCCGGGGACAGGGGGCCACAGATACGCAGTATTTT
CASSSRGQGATDTQYF
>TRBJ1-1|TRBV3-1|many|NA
TGTGCCAGCAGCCAAGGACAGACAAGCACTGAAGCTTTCTTT
CASSQGQTSTEAFF
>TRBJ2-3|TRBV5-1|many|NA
TGCGCCAGCAGCTTGGGCCATGGAGATACGCAGTATTTT
CASSLGHGDTQYF
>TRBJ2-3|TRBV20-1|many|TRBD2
TGCAGTGCTAGAGATCCGATTGGGACTAGCGGCACAGATACGCAGTATTTT
CSARDPIGTSGTDTQYF
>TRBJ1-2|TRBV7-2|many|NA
TGTGCCAGCAGCTTAGAGCTGGGAAGCTACACCTTC
CASSLELGSYTF
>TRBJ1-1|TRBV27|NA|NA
TGTGCCAGCAGTTTGACAGAAAGTAACACTGAAGCTTTCTTT
CASSLTESNTEAFF
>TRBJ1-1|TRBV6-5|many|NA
TGTGCCAGCAGTCCCCTTTTTGGGAAGTCGAACACTGAAGCTTTCTTT
CASSPLFGKSNTEAFF